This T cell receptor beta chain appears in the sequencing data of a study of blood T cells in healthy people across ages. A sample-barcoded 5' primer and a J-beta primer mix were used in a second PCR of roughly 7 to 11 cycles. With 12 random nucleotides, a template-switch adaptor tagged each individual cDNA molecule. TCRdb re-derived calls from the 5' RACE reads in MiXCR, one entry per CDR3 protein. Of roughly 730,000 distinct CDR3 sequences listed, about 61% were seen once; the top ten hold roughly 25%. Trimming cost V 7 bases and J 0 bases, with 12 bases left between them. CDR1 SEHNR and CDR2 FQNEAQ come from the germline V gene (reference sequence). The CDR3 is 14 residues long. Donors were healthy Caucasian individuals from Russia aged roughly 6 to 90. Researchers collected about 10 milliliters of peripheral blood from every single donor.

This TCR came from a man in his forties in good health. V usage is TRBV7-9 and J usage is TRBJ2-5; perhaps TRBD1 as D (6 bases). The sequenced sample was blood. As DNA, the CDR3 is TGTGCCAGCACCACCGGACAGTACCAAGAGACCCAGTACTTC. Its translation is CASTTGQYQETQYF. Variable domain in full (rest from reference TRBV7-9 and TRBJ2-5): DTGVSQNPRHKITKRGQNVTFRCDPISEHNRLYWYRQTLGQGPEFLTYFQNEAQLEKSRLLSDRFSAERPKGSFSTLEIQRTEQGDSAMYLCASTTGQYQETQYFGPGTRLLVL.